The clone carrying this T cell receptor (beta chain) occurred once. By flow cytometry, patients selected for sequencing had shown an expansion of CD8+CD57+ cells. V gave up 4 bases and J gave up 10 bases, with 29 bases separating them. Germline CDR1 SGHTA, CDR2 FQGNSA. The CDR3 length is 19 residues. The data originate from a study of CD8+CD57+ T cells in acquired aplastic anemia. Genomic DNA provided the template from which TCR beta VDJ and CDR3 profiles were obtained. MiXCR, applied by TCRdb to the reads, yields one record per CDR3 protein. The sample includes roughly 200,000 distinct CDR3 sequences, nearly 65% of them seen just once.

Sequenced sample: sorted CD4+, CD8+, or CD8+CD57+ T cells (not recorded which) from PBMCs. The chain couples TRBV7-2 to TRBJ1-6; perhaps TRBD1 as D (5 bases). This TCR derives from a human donor with aplastic anemia. The CDR3 DNA is TGTGCCAGCAGCTCGATTAGTCACCCGGGGCGCGGAGTAGGCTCACCCCTCCACTTT. Its translation: CASSSISHPGRGVGSPLHF.